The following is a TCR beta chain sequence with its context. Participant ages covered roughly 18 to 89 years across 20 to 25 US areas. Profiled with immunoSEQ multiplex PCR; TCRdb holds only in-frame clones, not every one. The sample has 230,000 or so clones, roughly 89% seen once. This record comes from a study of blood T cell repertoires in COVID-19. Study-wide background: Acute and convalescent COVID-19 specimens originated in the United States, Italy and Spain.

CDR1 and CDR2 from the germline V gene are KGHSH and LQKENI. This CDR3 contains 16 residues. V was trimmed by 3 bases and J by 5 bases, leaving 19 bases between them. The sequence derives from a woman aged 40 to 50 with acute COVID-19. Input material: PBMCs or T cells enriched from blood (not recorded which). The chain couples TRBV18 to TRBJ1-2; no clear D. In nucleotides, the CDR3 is TGTGCCAGCTCACCTTCTGCCGGTTCCCGAACTTATGGCTACACCTTC. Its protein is CASSPSAGSRTYGYTF. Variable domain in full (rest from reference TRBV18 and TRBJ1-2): NAGVMQNPRHLVRRRGQEARLRCSPMKGHSHVYWYRQLPEEGLKFMVYLQKENIIDESGMPKERFSAEFPKEGPSILRIQQVVRGDSAAYFCASSPSAGSRTYGYTFGSGTRLTVV.